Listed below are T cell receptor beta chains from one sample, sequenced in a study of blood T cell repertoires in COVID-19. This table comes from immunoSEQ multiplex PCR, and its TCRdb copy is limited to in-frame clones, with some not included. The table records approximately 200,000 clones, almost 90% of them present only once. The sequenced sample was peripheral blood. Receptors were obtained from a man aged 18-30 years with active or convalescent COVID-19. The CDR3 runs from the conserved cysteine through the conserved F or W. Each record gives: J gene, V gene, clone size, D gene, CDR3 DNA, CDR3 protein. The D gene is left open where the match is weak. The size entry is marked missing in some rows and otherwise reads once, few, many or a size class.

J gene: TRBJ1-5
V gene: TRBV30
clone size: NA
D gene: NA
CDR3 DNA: TGTGCCTGGAGAGGGAAGGGGGTTAATCAGCCCCAGCATTTT
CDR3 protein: CAWRGKGVNQPQHF

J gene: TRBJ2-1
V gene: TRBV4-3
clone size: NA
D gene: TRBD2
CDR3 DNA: TGCGCCAGCAGCCAAGGGACTAGCGGGACATACAATGAGCAGTTCTTC
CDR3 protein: CASSQGTSGTYNEQFF

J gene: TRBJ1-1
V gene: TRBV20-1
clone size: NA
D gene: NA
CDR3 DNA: TGCAGTGCTAGGCGGGACACTGAAGCTTTCTTT
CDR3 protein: CSARRDTEAFF

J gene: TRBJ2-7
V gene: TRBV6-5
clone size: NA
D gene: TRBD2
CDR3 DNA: TGTGCCAGCAGTCTAGCGGGGTCCTCCTACGAGCAGTACTTC
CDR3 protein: CASSLAGSSYEQYF

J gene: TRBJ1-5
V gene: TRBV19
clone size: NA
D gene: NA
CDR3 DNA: TGTGCCAGTAGTTTAGCTCATTACAGGGTGAGCAATCAGCCCCAGCATTTT
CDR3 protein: CASSLAHYRVSNQPQHF

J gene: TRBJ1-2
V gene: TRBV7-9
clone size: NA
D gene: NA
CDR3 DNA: TGTGCCAGCAGCTTCATAATCCAAAACGGCTATGGCTACACCTTC
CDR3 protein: CASSFIIQNGYGYTF

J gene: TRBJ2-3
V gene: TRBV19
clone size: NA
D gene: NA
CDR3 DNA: TGTGCCAGTAGTATAGATGAGGATACGCAGTATTTT
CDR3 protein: CASSIDEDTQYF

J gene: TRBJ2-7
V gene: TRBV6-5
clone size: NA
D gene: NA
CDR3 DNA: TGTGCCAGCACCCGTCCGGGGGTCTACGAGCAGTACTTC
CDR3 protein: CASTRPGVYEQYF

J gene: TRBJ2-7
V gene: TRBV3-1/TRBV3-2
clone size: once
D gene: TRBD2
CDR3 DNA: TGTGCCAGCAGCCAAGGCAGAGGACTAGCCGCGTACGAGCAGTACTTC
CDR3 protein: CASSQGRGLAAYEQYF

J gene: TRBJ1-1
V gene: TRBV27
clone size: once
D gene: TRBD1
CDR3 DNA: TGTGCCAGCAGTTTAGCACAGGGGTTGAACACTGAAGCTTTCTTT
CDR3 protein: CASSLAQGLNTEAFF

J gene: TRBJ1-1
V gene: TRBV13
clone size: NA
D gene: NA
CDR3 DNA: TGTGCCAGCAGCTCCATTAACACTGAAGCTTTCTTT
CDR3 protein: CASSSINTEAFF

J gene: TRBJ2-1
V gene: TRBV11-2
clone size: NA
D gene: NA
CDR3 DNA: TGTGCCAGCAGCTTTACGGGAGTCGATGAGCAGTTCTTC
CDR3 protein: CASSFTGVDEQFF

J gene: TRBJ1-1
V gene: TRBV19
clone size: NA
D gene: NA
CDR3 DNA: TGTGCCAGTAGTCTAGATTTAAACACTGAAGCTTTCTTT
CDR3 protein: CASSLDLNTEAFF

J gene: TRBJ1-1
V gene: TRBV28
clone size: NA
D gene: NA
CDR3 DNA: TGTGCCAGCACTATCGGGACTGAAGCTTTCTTT
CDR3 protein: CASTIGTEAFF

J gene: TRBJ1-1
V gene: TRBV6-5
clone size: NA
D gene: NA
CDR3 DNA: TGTGCCAGCAGCTATAAGACAGCGAACACTGAAGCTTTCTTT
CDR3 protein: CASSYKTANTEAFF

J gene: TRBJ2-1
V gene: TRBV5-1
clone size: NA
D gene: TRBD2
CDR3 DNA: TGCGCCAGCAGCTCTCTAGCGGACCCCTTTGGTGAGCAGTTCTTC
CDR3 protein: CASSSLADPFGEQFF

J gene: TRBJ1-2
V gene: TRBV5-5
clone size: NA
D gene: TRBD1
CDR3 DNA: TGTGCCAGCAGCTTTGGGACAGGGGGATATGGCTACACCTTC
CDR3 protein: CASSFGTGGYGYTF

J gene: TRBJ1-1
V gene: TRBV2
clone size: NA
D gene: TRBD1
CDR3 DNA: TGTGCCAGCAGTGAAGCTTTGGACAGGGGTGACACTGAAGCTTTCTTT
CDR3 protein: CASSEALDRGDTEAFF

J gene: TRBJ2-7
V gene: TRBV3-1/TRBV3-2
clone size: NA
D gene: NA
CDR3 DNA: TGTGCCAGCAGCCATGCCAGGGGACGAAGCAGCTCCTACGAGCAGTACTTC
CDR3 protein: CASSHARGRSSSYEQYF

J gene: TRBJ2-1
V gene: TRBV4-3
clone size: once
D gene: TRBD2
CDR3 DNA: TGCGCCAGCAGCCTAATATCCGGGACTAGAATATACAATGAGCAGTTCTTC
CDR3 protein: CASSLISGTRIYNEQFF

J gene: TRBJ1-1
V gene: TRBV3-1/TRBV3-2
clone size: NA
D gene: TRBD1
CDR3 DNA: TGTGCCAGCAGACCAAGACAGGGCGGGACTGAAGCTTTCTTT
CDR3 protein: CASRPRQGGTEAFF

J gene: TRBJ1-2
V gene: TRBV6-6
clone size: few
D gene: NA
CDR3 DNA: TGTGCCAGCAGTTACGGGGGCGCGGATGGCTACACCTTC
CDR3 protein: CASSYGGADGYTF

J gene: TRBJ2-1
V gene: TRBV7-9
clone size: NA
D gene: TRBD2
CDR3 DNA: TGTGCCAGCAGGCCGCGACTAGCGGGAGGGCCCAATGAGCAGTTCTTC
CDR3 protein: CASRPRLAGGPNEQFF

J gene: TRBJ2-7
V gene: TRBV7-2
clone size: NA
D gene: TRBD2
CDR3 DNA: TGTGCCAGCAGCTCCACGGGAGCGGGAGGACAGTACTTC
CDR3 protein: CASSSTGAGGQYF

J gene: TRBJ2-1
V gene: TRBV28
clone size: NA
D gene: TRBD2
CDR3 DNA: TGTGCCAGCAGGGCAGCGGGAGGATACAATGAGCAGTTCTTC
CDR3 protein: CASRAAGGYNEQFF

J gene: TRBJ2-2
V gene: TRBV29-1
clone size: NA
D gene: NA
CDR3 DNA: TGCAGCGTTGGAGGCGGATCCGGGGAGCTGTTTTTT
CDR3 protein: CSVGGGSGELFF

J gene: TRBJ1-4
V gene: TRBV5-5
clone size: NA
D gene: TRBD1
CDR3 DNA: TGTGCCAGCAGCCCCGGGACAGAACCAAATGAAAAACTGTTTTTT
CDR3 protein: CASSPGTEPNEKLFF

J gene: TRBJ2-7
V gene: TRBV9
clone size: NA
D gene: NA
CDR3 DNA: TGTGCCAGCAGCGTTTTCACAGACTCCTACGAGCAGTACTTC
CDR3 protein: CASSVFTDSYEQYF

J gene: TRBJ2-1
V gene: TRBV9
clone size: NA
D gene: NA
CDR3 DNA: TGTGCCAGCAGCGTAGCTCTGAGCGGGCGGGACAATGAGCAGTTCTTC
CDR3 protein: CASSVALSGRDNEQFF

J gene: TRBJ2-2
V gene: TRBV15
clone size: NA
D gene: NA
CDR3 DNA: TGTGCCACCAGCAGACGAACGTCGAGCACCGGGGAGCTGTTTTTT
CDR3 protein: CATSRRTSSTGELFF

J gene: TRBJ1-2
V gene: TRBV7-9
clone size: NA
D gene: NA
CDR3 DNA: TGTGCCAGCAGCCTAGAAAAAGGGGAATATGGCTACACCTTC
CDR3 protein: CASSLEKGEYGYTF

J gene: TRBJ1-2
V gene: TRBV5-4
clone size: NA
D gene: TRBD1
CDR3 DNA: TGTGCCAGCAGCTTGATCCTGGGGACAGACCTCTATGGCTACACCTTC
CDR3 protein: CASSLILGTDLYGYTF

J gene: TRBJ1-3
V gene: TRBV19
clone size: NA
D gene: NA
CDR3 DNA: TGTGCCACAAAGACCCAAACAGGGTACTCTGGAAACACCATATATTTT
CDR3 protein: CATKTQTGYSGNTIYF

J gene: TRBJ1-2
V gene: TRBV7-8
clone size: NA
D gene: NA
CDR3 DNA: TGTGCCAGCAGCTTGTCACAGCTTAACTATGGCTACACCTTC
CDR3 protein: CASSLSQLNYGYTF

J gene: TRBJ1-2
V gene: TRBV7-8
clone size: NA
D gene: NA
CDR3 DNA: TGTGCCAGCAGCTTGGCCCCTCCCTATGGCTACACCTTC
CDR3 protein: CASSLAPPYGYTF

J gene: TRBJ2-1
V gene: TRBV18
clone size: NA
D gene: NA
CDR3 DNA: TGTGCCAGTTCTTGGGACTCCCTGGTTGGGCAGTTCTTC
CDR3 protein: CASSWDSLVGQFF

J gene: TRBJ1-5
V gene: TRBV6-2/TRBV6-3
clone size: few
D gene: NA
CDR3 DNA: TGTGCCAGCAGCGGCCTCAGCGGCCAGCATTTT
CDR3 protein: CASSGLSGQHF

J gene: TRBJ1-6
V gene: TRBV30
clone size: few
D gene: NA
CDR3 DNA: TGTGCCTGGAGTATCAGGCAGAGCTCCTATAATTCACCCCTCCACTTT
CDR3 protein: CAWSIRQSSYNSPLHF

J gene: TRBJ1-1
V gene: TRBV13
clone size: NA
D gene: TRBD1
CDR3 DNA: TGTGCCAGCATCCGACAGGGGGTATCGAACACTGAAGCTTTCTTT
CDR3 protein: CASIRQGVSNTEAFF

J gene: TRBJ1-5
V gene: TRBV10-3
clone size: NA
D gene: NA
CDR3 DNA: TGTGCCATCAGTGATGAGGCGATTAGCAATCAGCCCCAGCATTTT
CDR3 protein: CAISDEAISNQPQHF